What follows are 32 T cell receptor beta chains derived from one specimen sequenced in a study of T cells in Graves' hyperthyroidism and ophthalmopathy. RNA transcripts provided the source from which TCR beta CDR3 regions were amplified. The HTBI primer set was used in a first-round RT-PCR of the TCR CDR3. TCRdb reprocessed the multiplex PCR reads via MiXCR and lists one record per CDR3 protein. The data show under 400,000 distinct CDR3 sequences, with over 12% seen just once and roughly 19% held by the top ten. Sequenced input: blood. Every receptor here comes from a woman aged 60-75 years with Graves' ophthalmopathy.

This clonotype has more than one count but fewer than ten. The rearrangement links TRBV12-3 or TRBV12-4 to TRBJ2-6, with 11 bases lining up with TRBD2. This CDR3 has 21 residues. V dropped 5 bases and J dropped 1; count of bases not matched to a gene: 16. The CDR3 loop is CASSLGPSLTSGRSGANVLTF. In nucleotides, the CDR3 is TGTGCCAGCAGTCTTGGCCCCTCCCTTACTAGCGGGAGATCTGGGGCCAACGTCCTGACTTTC.

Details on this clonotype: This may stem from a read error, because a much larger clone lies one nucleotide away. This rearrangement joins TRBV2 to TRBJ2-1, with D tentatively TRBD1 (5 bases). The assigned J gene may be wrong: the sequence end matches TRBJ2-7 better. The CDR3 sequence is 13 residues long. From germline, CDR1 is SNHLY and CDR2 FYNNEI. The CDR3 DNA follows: TGTGCCAGCAGCGGCAGGGTTAACAATGAGCAGTACTTC. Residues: CASSGRVNNEQYF.

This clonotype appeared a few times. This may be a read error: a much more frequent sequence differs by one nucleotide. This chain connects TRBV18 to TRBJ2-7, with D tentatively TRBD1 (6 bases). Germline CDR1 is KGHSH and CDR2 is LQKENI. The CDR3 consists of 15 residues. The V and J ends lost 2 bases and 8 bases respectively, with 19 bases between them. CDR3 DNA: TGTGCCAGCTCACCAGCTGGGGGCTACGAGACTAAGCAGTACTTC. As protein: CASSPAGGYETKQYF. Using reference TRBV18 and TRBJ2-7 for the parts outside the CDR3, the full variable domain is NAGVMQNPRHLVRRRGQEARLRCSPMKGHSHVYWYRQLPEEGLKFMVYLQKENIIDESGMPKERFSAEFPKEGPSILRIQQVVRGDSAAYFCASSPAGGYETKQYFGPGTRLTVT.

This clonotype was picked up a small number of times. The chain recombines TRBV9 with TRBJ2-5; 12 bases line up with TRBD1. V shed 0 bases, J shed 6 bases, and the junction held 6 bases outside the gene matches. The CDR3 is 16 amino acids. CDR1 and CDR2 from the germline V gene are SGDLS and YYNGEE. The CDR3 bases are TGTGCCAGCAGCGTAGGGGGACAGGGGGCCTCGAAGACCCAGTACTTC. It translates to CASSVGGQGASKTQYF. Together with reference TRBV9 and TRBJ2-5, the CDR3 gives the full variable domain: DSGVTQTPKHLITATGQRVTLRCSPRSGDLSVYWYQQSLDQGLQFLIQYYNGEERAKGNILERFSAQQFPDLHSELNLSSLELGDSALYFCASSVGGQGASKTQYFGPGTRLLVL.

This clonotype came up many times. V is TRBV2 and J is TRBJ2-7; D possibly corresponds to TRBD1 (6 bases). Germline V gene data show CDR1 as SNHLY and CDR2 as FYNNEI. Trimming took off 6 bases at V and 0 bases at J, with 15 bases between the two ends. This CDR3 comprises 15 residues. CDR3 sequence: CASSLLQGSSYEQYF. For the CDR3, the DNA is TGTGCCAGCAGCCTCCTCCAGGGGTCCTCCTACGAGCAGTACTTC.

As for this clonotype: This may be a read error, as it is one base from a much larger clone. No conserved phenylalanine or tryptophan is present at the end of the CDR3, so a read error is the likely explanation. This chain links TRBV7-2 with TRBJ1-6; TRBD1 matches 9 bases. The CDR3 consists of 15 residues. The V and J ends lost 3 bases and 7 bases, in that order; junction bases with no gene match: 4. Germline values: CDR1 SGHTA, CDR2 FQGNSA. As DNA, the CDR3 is TGTGCCAGCAGCTTGGACAGGGGCGGGAATTCACCCCTCCACCTT. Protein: CASSLDRGGNSPLHL.

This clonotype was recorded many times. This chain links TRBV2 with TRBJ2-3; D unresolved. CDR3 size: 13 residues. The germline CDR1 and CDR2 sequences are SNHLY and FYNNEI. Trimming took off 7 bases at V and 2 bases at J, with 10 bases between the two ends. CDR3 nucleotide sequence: TGTGCCAGCATGGGTGGGTACACAGATACGCAGTATTTT. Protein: CASMGGYTDTQYF.

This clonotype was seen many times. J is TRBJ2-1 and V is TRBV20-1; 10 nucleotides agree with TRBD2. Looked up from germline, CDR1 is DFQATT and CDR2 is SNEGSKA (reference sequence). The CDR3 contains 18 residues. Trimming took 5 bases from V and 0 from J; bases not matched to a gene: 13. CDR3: CSAPGRTSGGSSYNEQFF. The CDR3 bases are TGCAGTGCTCCAGGCAGGACTAGCGGAGGGAGCTCCTACAATGAGCAGTTCTTC.

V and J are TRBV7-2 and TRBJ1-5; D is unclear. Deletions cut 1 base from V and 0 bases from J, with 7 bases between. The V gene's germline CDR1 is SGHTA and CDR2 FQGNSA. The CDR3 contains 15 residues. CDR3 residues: CASSLGRASNQPQHF. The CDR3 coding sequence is TGTGCCAGCAGCTTAGGTAGGGCTAGCAATCAGCCCCAGCATTTT.

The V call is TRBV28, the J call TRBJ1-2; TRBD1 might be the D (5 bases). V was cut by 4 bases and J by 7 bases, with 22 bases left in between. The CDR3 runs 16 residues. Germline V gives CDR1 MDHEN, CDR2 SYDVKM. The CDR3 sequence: CASSSPAMGLGGGYTF. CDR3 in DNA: TGTGCCAGCAGTTCCCCTGCGATGGGGCTTGGGGGTGGCTACACCTTC.

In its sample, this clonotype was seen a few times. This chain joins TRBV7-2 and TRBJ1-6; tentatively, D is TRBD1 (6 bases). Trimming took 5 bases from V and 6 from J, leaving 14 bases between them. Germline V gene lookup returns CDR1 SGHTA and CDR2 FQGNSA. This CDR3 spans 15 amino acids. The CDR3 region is CASSPDGGSNSPLHF. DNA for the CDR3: TGTGCCAGCAGCCCAGACGGGGGCAGTAATTCACCCCTCCACTTT.

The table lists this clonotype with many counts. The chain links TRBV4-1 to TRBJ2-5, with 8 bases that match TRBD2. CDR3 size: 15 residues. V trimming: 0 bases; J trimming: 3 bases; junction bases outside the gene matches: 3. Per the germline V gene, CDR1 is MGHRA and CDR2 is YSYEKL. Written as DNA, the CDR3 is TGCGCCAGCAGCCAAGATGGGACTAGAGAAGAGACCCAGTACTTC. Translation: CASSQDGTREETQYF.

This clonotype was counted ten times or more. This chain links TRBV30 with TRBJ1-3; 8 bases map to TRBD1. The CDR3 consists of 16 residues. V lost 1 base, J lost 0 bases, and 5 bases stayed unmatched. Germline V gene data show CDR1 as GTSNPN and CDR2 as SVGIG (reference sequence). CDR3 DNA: TGTGCCTGGAGTGGCGGACAGGGTTTCTCTGGAAACACCATATATTTT. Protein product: CAWSGGQGFSGNTIYF.

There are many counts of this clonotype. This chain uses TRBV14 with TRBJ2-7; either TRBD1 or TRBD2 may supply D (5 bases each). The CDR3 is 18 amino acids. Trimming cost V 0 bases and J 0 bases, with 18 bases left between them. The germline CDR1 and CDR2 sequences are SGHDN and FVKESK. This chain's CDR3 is CASSQDRDRGLLSYEQYF. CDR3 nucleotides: TGTGCCAGCAGCCAAGATAGGGACCGTGGACTCCTCTCCTACGAGCAGTACTTC.

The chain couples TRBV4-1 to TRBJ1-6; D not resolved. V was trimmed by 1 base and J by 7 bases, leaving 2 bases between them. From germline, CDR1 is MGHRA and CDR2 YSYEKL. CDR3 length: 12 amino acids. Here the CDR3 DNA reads TGCGCCAGCAGCCAAGTGAATTCACCCCTCCACTTT. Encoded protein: CASSQVNSPLHF.

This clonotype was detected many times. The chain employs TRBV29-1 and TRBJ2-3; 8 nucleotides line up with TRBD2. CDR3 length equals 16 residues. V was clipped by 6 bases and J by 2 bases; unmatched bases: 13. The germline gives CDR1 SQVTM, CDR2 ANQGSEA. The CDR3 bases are TGCAGCGTCCACCTCTGGGTAGCGGGGATCACAGATACGCAGTATTTT. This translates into CSVHLWVAGITDTQYF.

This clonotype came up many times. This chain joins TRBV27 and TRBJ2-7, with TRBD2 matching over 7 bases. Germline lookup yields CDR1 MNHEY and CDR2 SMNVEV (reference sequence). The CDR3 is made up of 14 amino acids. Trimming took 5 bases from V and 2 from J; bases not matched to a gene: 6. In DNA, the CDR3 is TGTGCCAGCAGTGGGACTATGGGGGCCTACGAGCAGTACTTC. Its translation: CASSGTMGAYEQYF.

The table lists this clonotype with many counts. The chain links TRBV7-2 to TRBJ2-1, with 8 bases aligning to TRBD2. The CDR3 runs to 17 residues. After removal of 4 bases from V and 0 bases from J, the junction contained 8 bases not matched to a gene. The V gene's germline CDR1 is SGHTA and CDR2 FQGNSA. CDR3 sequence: CASSSGLATGSYNEQFF. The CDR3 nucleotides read TGTGCCAGCAGCTCAGGACTAGCTACTGGCTCCTACAATGAGCAGTTCTTC. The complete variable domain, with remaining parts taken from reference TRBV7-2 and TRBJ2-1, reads GAGVSQSPSNKVTEKGKDVELRCDPISGHTALYWYRQSLGQGLEFLIYFQGNSAPDKSGLPSDRFSAERTGGSVSTLTIQRTQQEDSAVYLCASSSGLATGSYNEQFFGPGTRLTVL.

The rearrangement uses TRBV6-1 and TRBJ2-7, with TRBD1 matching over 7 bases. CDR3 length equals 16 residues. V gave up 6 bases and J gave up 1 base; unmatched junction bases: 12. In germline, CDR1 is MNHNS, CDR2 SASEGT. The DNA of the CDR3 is TGTGCCAGCAGCCTCCAGACAGGGATAGGGTCCTACGAGCAGTACTTC. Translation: CASSLQTGIGSYEQYF.

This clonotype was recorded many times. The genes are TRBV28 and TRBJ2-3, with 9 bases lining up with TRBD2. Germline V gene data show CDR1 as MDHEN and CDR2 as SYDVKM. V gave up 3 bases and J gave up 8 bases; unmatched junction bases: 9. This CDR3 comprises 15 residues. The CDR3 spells CASSFPAGGPGTQYF. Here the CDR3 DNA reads TGTGCCAGCAGTTTCCCAGCGGGAGGCCCCGGTACGCAGTATTTT.

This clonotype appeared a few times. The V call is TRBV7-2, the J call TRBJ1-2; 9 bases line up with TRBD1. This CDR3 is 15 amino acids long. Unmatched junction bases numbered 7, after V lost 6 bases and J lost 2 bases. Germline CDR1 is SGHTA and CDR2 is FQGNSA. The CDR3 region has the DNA TGTGCCAGCAGTCTCTACAGGGGGCAGAACTATGGCTACACCTTC. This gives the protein CASSLYRGQNYGYTF.

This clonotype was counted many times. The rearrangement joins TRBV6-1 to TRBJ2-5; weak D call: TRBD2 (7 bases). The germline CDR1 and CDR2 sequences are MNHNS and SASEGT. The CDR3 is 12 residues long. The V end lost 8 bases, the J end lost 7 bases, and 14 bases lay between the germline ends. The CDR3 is CASGGGGATQYF. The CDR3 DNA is TGTGCCAGCGGGGGAGGGGGTGCGACCCAGTACTTC.

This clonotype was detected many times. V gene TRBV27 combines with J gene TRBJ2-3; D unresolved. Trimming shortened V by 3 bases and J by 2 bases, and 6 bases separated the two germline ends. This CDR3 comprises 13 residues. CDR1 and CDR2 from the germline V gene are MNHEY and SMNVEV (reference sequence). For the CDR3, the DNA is TGTGCCAGCAGTTTCACAAACACAGATACGCAGTATTTT. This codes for CASSFTNTDTQYF.

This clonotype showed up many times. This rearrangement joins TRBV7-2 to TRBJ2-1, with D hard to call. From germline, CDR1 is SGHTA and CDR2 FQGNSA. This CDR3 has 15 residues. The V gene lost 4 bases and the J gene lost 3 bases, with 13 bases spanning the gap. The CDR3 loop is CASSSPIGLYNEQFF. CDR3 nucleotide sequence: TGTGCCAGCAGCTCCCCAATCGGGCTCTACAATGAGCAGTTCTTC.

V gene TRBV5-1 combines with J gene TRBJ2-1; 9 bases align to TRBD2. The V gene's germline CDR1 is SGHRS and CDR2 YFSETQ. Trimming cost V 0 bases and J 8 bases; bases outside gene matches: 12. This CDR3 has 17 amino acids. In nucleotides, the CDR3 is TGCGCCAGCAGCTTGGTGTTAGCGGGGGCCTCTTCGGATGAGCAGTTCTTC. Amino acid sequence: CASSLVLAGASSDEQFF.

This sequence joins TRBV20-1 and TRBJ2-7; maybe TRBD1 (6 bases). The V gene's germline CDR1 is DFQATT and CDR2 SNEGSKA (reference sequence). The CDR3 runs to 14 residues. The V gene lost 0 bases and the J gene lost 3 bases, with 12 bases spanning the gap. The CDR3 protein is CSARDDRIGYEQYF. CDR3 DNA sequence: TGCAGTGCTAGAGACGACAGGATCGGCTACGAGCAGTACTTC.

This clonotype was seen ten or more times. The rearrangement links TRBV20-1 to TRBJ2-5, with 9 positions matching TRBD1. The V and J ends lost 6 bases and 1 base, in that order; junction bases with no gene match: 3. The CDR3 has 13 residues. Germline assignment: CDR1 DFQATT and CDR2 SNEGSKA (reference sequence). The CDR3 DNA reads TGCAGTGCAGAGGGACAGGGCCAAGAGACCCAGTACTTC. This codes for CSAEGQGQETQYF.

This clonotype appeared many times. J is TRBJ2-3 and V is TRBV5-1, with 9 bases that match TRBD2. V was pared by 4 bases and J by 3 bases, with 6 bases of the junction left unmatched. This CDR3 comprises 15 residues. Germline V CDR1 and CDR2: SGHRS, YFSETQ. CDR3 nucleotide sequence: TGCGCCAGCAGCCTAGAGCGGGGGGAGACAGATACGCAGTATTTT. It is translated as CASSLERGETDTQYF.

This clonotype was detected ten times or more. The CDR3 nucleotides read TGTGCCAGCACCCGGGACAGGGGCACCGAGCAGTACTTC. Translation: CASTRDRGTEQYF. The chain uses TRBV12-3 or TRBV12-4 and TRBJ2-7; 10 nucleotides line up with TRBD1. J was trimmed by 6 bases and V by 7 bases; bases with no gene match: 6. The CDR3 contains 13 residues.

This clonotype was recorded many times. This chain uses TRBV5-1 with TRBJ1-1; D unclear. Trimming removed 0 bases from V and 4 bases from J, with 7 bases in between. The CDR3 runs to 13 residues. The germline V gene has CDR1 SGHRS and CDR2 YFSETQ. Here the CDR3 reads CASSLAGVTEAFF. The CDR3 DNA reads TGCGCCAGCAGCTTGGCAGGAGTCACTGAAGCTTTCTTT.

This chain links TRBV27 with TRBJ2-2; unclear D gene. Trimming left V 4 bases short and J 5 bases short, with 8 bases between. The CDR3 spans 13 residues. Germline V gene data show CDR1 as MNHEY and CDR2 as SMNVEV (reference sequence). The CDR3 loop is CASSWMRTGELFF. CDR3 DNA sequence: TGTGCCAGCAGTTGGATGAGGACCGGGGAGCTGTTTTTT.

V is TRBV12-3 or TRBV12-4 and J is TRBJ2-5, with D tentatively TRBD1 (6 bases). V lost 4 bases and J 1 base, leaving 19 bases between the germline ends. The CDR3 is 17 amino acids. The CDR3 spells CASSSLPGQTSQETQYF. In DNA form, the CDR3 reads TGTGCCAGCAGTTCGCTCCCAGGACAGACAAGCCAAGAGACCCAGTACTTC.